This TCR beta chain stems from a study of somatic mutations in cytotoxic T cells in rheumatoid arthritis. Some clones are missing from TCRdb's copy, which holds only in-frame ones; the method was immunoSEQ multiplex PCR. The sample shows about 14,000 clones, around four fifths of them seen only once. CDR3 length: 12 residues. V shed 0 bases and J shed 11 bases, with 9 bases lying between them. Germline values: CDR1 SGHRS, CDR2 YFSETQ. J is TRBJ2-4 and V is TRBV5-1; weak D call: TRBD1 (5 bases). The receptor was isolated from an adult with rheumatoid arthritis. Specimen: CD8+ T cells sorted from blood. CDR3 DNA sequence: TGCGCCAGCAGCTTGGTGGCAGGGCTTCAGTACTTC. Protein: CASSLVAGLQYF.